This T cell receptor (beta chain) originates from a study of T cells in Graves' hyperthyroidism and ophthalmopathy (dated by TCRdb to between 2017 and 2020). In terms of the full investigation: Peripheral blood samples were taken at initial diagnosis, before any treatment was given. The paper describes TCR Vbeta CDR3 sequencing of more than 120 peripheral blood samples, made up of 43 ophthalmopathy patients, some 76 hyperthyroidism patients and approximately 17 progressor patients. A discovery cohort of around 98 patients, about 40 with Graves' ophthalmopathy and 57 with stable Graves' hyperthyroidism, was used to find distinguishing TCR V-J signatures. After blood sampling, hyperthyroidism patients were treated with methimazole at a starting dose of 30 mg daily, and ophthalmopathy patients were treated with high-dose intravenous methylprednisolone. Thyroid tissue and blood T-cell repertoires from about six Graves' hyperthyroidism patients were also compared in the study. Prospective prediction of ophthalmopathy was tested in an independent validation cohort consisting of 18 hyperthyroidism patients and some 17 patients who later progressed to ophthalmopathy. The 100 discovery patients were divided at random into training and test sets in a 7:3 ratio. Overall study results and their limits: Most expanded thyroid clonotypes (frequency above 0.001) were also detected in blood, a finding suggesting that blood repertoires may reflect thyroid immune responses. No statistical method was used to fix the sample size in advance, and group allocation was not hidden from the investigators. Ophthalmopathy was separated from stable hyperthyroidism by a 13 V-J signature model, with 85% to 90% sensitivity and about 81% specificity obtained in cross-validation and 80%/75% obtained in testing. In validation, the model predicted progression to ophthalmopathy with roughly 66% sensitivity and around 72% specificity, a median of 6.5 months before onset.

Hyperthyroidism patients were newly diagnosed, had a disease duration of under 2 months, and were aged 18 to 65 years. Any patient with an uncontrolled infection, another autoimmune disease, pregnancy or lactation was excluded. Diagnoses were established on the basis of clinical symptoms, serum thyroxine and TRAb, thyroid ultrasound, and orbital computed tomography. Blood from progressor patients was drawn when they were first diagnosed with hyperthyroidism, before any ophthalmopathy symptoms appeared. Ficoll-Paque density gradient centrifugation was used to isolate PBMCs from 8 to 10 ml of fresh peripheral blood. Progressor patients were initially diagnosed with Graves' hyperthyroidism and developed ophthalmopathy during follow-up. Total RNA was extracted with Trizol reagent, and quality was checked on an Agilent 2100 Bioanalyzer. This clonotype appeared a few times. Its specific antigen is unknown. No per-base quality is available; no much larger clone lies one base away.

Amplification of TCR beta CDR3 regions was carried out from RNA transcripts. A first-round RT-PCR of the TCR CDR3 used the HTBI primer set with the Qiagen OneStep RT-PCR kit. Libraries were constructed in a second round of multiplex PCR, after which size selection and purification were performed. Sequencing of the libraries was done on an Illumina HiSeq2000 using paired-end 100 bp reads. The authors' pipeline ran thus. SOAPnuke was used to process the raw data, throwing out any read that contained adapters or uncalled bases, had a mean Phred below 15, or lacked an exact constant-primer or identifier match. COPE v1.2.5 was used to merge high-quality paired reads, and clonotypes were defined as unique nucleotide sequences. MiTCR v1.1 was used to align clonotypes to the IMGT TRBV, TRBD and TRBJ reference segments. The analysis included only V-J combinations with a frequency above 0.0001, which together covered 99% to 99.2% of the repertoires. The TCS score was defined as F50 (clonal expansion) divided by E x V (chaos), with BLOSUM62-based TCRdist calculated between CDR3 peptides within each V-J. Welch's t-statistics and random forest reduced just over 500 V-J features to roughly 13, which were used in a naive Bayes classifier (R e1071). The public sequencing data were trimmed at Q25 with fastp and processed into clonotypes with MiXCR by TCRdb, which kept only in-frame beta chains. Rows merge per CDR3 protein into single entries with the most common DNA and genes. The V and J calls were not made by the authors but by TCRdb's processing. The sample contains 280,000 or so distinct CDR3 sequences, roughly 15% of them found a single time. Of the sample, 30% is held by the ten largest clones.

The germline V gene encodes CDR1 LGHNA and CDR2 YNFKEQ. The CDR3 holds 17 amino acids from the cysteine to the phenylalanine. Just CDR3 DNA is preserved here, 51 bases in frame from base 1. From V the trimming removes 3 bases and from J it removes 4 bases, while the gene matches leave 13 bases of the junction unaccounted for. The sequencing sample was made of blood. The chain is encoded by TRBV4-2 joined to TRBJ2-5, with 8 bases matching TRBD2. The source is a woman aged 50 to 60 with Graves' hyperthyroidism that later progressed to Graves' ophthalmopathy. The DNA sequence reads TGTGCCAGCAGCCAGCCCTTCCGGGAGGGCCGGAGAGAGACCCAGTACTTC. The encoded protein is CASSQPFREGRRETQYF.